This record looks at one TCR beta chain sequence and its context. What it recognizes is unknown. V was pared by 7 bases and J by 3 bases, with 5 bases of the junction left unmatched. The CDR3 contains 13 residues. CDR1 and CDR2 (germline): SNHLY, FYNNEI. This record comes from a study of T-cell memory formation after mild COVID-19. Constant-segment-primed 5'RACE gave TCR alpha and TCR beta cDNA libraries with sample barcodes and UMIs. TCRdb called the 5' RACE reads again in MiXCR, with one record for every CDR3 protein. The sample consists of hundreds of thousands of distinct CDR3 sequences, roughly 17% of them appearing once. Study results and caveats: For second-wave clones that peaked at day 37, SARS-CoV-2 specificity went unverified. CD4/CD8 balance held among clones contracting day 15 to 85, and later expanders leaned CD4+. Researchers report contracting CD4+ clones mostly in CM and EM, with CD8+ clones in EMRA.

The chain joins TRBV2 to TRBJ2-7, with 8 bases matching TRBD2. The receptor was derived from an adult woman who had mild COVID-19 (a few samples of this study predate the infection). Cell type and time point are not known. The specimen sequenced was PBMCs or a T cell subset sorted from them (not recorded which). CDR3 DNA sequence: TGTGCCAGCAAAGCGGGGGTTCACTACGAGCAGTACTTC. Amino acid sequence: CASKAGVHYEQYF.